This T cell receptor (beta chain) was profiled in a study of regulatory T cells in long-lasting Graves disease. Only a few counts were recorded for this clonotype. The germline V and J ends were trimmed by 2 bases and 8 bases, with 16 bases remaining between them. The CDR3 runs 14 residues. Germline CDR1 and CDR2: SGHNT and YYREEE (reference sequence). Time point: newly diagnosed GD, antithyroid drugs for less than 3 months. Extracted RNA from PBMCs served as the source of the TCR library. The guidelines of the American Thyroid Association were the basis for diagnosing Graves' disease. Roughly 10 milliliters of peripheral blood went into EDTA tubes. CDR3 regions were amplified by Arm-PCR using iRepertoire HTBI primers to build TCR beta libraries. TCRdb called the multiplex PCR reads again in MiXCR, with one record for every CDR3 protein. Altogether 300,000 to 400,000 distinct CDR3 sequences are present, 16% being singletons, with the ten largest covering roughly 27%.

These data were likewise used in another study, on T cells in Graves' hyperthyroidism and ophthalmopathy. Per that paper: Calling Graves' hyperthyroidism stable meant ophthalmopathy did not progress within 18 months.

The sequenced sample was peripheral blood mononuclear cells (PBMCs), obtained at new diagnosis, from a patient treated with antithyroid drugs. The J gene is TRBJ1-1, the V gene TRBV5-4; D is ambiguous. The TCR sequence derives from a man between 40 and 49 years old with Graves disease. The CDR3 coding sequence is TGTGCCAGCAGCTTCGTGAATCCCCTGGGGGAAGCTTTCTTT. Translation gives CASSFVNPLGEAFF.